Below, one T cell receptor beta chain is given with its context. The sample carries other DNA sequences with the same CDR3. Germline CDR1 MRHNA, CDR2 SNTAGT. The CDR3 has 14 amino acids. V lost 3 bases and J lost 2, with 7 bases in between. The data were taken from a study of Ad26.COV2.S vaccination and SARS-CoV-2 variants. About the research overall: Once or twice, 56 days apart, Ad26.COV2.S was delivered intramuscularly.

Sequenced by immunoSEQ multiplex PCR; TCRdb stores in-frame clones only, minus some. The sample lists 290,000 or so clones; more than 70% were seen once. Treatment in this sample: about 20 received Ad26.COV2.S at low or high dose, single or two shots; 5 received placebo; per-sample allocation not given. Sampling was performed 63 days after the first vaccine or placebo injection. Here the sequenced sample was peripheral blood, taken in a trial of Ad26.COV2.S vaccine versus placebo. This sequence was found in a person between 18 and 60 years old who received the Ad26.COV2.S COVID-19 vaccine or a placebo. The chain joins TRBV6-4 to TRBJ2-2; D unresolved. This CDR3 is CASSEGLNTGELFF. For the CDR3, the DNA is TGTGCCAGCAGTGAGGGTCTTAACACCGGGGAGCTGTTTTTT.